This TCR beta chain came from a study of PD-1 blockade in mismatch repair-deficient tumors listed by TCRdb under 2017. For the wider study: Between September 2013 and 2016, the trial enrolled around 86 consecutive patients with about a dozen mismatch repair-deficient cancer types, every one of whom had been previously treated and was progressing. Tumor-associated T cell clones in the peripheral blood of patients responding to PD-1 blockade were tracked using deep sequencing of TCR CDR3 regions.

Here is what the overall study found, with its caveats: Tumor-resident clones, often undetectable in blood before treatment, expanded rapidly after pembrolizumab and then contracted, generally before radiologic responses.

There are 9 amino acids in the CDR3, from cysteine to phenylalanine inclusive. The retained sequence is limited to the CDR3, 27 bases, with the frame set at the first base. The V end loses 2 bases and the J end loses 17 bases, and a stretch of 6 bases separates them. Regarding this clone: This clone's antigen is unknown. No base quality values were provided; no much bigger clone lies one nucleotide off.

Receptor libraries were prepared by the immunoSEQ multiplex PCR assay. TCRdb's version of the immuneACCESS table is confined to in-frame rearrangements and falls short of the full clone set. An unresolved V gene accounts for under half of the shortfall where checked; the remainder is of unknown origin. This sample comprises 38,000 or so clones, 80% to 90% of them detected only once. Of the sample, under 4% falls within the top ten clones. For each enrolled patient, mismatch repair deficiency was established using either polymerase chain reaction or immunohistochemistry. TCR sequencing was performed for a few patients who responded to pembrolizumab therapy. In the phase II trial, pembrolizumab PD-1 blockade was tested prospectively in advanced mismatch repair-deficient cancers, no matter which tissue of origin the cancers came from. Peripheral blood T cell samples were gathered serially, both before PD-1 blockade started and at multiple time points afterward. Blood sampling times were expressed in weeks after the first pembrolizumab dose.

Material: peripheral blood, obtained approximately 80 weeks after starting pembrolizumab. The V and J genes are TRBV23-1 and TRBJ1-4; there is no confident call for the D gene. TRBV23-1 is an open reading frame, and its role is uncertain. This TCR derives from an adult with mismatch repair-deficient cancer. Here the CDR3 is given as CASSQGRFF. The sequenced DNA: TGCGCCAGCAGTCAAGGACGCTTTTTT.